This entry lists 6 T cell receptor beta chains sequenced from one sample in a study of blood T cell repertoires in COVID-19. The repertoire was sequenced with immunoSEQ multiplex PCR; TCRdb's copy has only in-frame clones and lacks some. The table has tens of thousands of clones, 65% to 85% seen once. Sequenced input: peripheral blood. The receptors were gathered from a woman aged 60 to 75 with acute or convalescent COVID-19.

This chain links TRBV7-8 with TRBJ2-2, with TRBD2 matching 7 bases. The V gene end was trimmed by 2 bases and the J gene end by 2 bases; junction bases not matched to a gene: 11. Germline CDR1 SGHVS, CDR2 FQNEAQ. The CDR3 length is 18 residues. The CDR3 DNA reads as TGTGCCAGCAGCTTATTCTTTTGGCGGGGGATAAACACCGGGGAGCTGTTTTTT. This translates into CASSLFFWRGINTGELFF. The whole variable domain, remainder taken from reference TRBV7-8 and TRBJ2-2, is GAGVSQSPRYKVAKRGQDVALRCDPISGHVSLFWYQQALGQGPEFLTYFQNEAQLDKSGLPSDRFFAERPEGSVSTLKIQRTQQEDSAVYLCASSLFFWRGINTGELFFGEGSRLTVL.

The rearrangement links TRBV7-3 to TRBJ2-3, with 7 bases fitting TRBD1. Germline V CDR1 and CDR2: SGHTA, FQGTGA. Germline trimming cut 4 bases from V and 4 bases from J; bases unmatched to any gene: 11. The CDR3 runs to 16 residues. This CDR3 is CASSYGTGAGADTQYF. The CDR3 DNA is TGTGCCAGCAGCTACGGAACAGGGGCGGGTGCAGATACGCAGTATTTT.

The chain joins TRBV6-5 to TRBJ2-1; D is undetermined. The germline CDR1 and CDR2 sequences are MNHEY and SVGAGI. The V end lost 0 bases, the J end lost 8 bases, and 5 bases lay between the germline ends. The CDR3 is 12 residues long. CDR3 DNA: TGTGCCAGCAGTTACTCACCGGATGAGCAGTTCTTC. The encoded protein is CASSYSPDEQFF.

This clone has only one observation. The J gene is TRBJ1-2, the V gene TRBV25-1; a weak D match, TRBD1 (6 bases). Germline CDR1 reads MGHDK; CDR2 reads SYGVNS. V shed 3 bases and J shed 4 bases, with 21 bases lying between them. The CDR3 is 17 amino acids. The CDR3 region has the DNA TGTGCCAGCAGTGACTTTCGCGCGGGGGCGCGAGGCTATGGCTACACCTTC. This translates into CASSDFRAGARGYGYTF.

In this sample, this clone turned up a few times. The CDR3 spells CASSQGQAQGPLHF. The CDR3 DNA follows: TGCGCCAGCAGCCAAGGACAGGCCCAGGGGCCCCTCCACTTT. The chain carries TRBV5-1 and TRBJ1-6; 7 bases line up with TRBD1. This CDR3 has 14 amino acids. Germline CDR1 SGHRS, CDR2 YFSETQ. With V trimmed by 4 bases and J by 13 bases, 11 bases remained unmatched. The full variable domain, with the rest looked up from reference TRBV5-1 and TRBJ1-6, is KAGVTQTPRYLIKTRGQQVTLSCSPISGHRSVSWYQQTPGQGLQFLFEYFSETQRNKGNFPGRFSGRQFSNSRSEMNVSTLELGDSALYLCASSQGQAQGPLHFGNGTRLTVT.

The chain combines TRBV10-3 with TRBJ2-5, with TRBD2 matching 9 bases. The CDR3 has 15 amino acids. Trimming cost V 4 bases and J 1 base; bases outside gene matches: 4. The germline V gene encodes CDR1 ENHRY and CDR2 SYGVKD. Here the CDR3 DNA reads TGTGCCATCAGTGTACTAGCGGGTTTCCAAGAGACCCAGTACTTC. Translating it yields CAISVLAGFQETQYF.